This T cell receptor (beta chain) was retrieved from a study of shared clonotypes between healthy human individuals. The V end lost 7 bases, the J end lost 4 bases, and 7 bases lay between the germline ends. CDR3 size: 11 residues. Per germline, CDR1 MDHEN and CDR2 SYDVKM. Profiling relied on immunoSEQ multiplex PCR, and the TCRdb table lists in-frame clones only, not all of them. The sample lists roughly 640,000 clones, roughly 70% seen once, with less than 2% in the top ten. This TCR came from a woman aged 25 to 39 in good health. Material: memory CD4+ T cells sorted from blood. As for subset: CD45RA-negative fraction. The genes are TRBV28 and TRBJ1-1; the D is unclear. The CDR3 DNA follows: TGTGCCAGCAAGAGATTCACTGAAGCTTTCTTT. It specifies CASKRFTEAFF.